The 10 T cell receptor beta chains given below trace back to one sample, sequenced in a study of T-cell reconstitution after alpha-beta-depleted transplantation in children. Preparation of the TCRbeta library used unique molecular identifiers. TCRdb itself ran the PCR reads through MiXCR, one entry per CDR3 protein. Here the sample spans roughly 170,000 distinct CDR3 sequences, more than 6.5% being singletons. Sequenced material: PBMCs from the stem cell graft donor, taken from the stem cell graft. These receptors came from a human donor who donated a stem cell graft to a child with Wiskott-Aldrich syndrome.

This clonotype came up a few times. The genes are TRBV6-5 and TRBJ2-4, with D tentatively TRBD1 (6 bases). Germline CDR1 and CDR2: MNHEY and SVGAGI. This CDR3 contains 16 residues. V lost 2 bases and J 9 bases, leaving 20 bases between the germline ends. The CDR3 bases are TGTGCCAGCAGTTACACCTCGGGACACTTCCCAACCATTCAGTACTTC. It is translated as CASSYTSGHFPTIQYF.

This clonotype occurred many times. This chain joins TRBV4-1 and TRBJ1-2; TRBD1 might be the D (6 bases). Per the germline V gene, CDR1 is MGHRA and CDR2 is YSYEKL. The V end lost 3 bases, the J end lost 5 bases, and 19 bases lay between the germline ends. The CDR3 covers 16 residues. The DNA for the CDR3 is TGCGCCAGCAGCCATTCCCCCCCCACAGGGAGTTATGGCTACACCTTC. It translates to CASSHSPPTGSYGYTF.

This sequence joins TRBV7-2 and TRBJ1-1, with unresolved D. The V gene's germline CDR1 is SGHTA and CDR2 FQGNSA. The CDR3 extends over 13 amino acids. Between the trimmed V and J ends, which lost 2 bases and 7 bases, there was a span of 11 bases. CDR3 sequence: CASSLNGAIEAFF. The CDR3, as DNA: TGTGCCAGCAGCTTAAACGGAGCAATTGAAGCTTTCTTT.

The V and J genes are TRBV20-1 and TRBJ2-1, with TRBD1 matching 8 bases. Trimming removed 3 bases from V and 0 bases from J; junction bases left unmatched: 4. The CDR3 totals 15 residues. The germline V gene has CDR1 DFQATT and CDR2 SNEGSKA (reference sequence). CDR3 in DNA: TGCAGTGCTAGTCTGGGGACAGGCTCCTACAATGAGCAGTTCTTC. It yields the protein CSASLGTGSYNEQFF.

This clonotype appeared many times. This chain uses TRBV6-5 with TRBJ2-1; weak D call: TRBD1 (5 bases). The V gene's germline CDR1 is MNHEY and CDR2 SVGAGI. V was cut by 2 bases and J by 4 bases, with 9 bases left in between. The CDR3 is 14 residues long. CDR3 protein: CASSYIDSYNEQFF. DNA of the CDR3: TGTGCCAGCAGTTACATCGACAGTTACAATGAGCAGTTCTTC.

This chain connects TRBV9 to TRBJ2-3, with a tentative D call TRBD1 (5 bases). With 7 bases removed from V and 6 bases from J, the gap between germline ends came to 21 bases. CDR3 size: 15 residues. Germline values: CDR1 SGDLS, CDR2 YYNGEE. CDR3: CASVTMGRLEDTQYF. The CDR3 nucleotides are TGTGCCAGCGTAACTATGGGGCGATTGGAGGATACGCAGTATTTT.

In this sample, this clonotype turned up many times. This chain links TRBV12-3 or TRBV12-4 with TRBJ2-3; no clear D. V lost 4 bases, J lost 0 bases, and 8 bases lay in between. The CDR3 loop spans 14 amino acids. The CDR3 DNA sequence: TGTGCCAGCAGTTCCCCCCCTAGCACAGATACGCAGTATTTT. Protein sequence: CASSSPPSTDTQYF.

The chain carries TRBV20-1 and TRBJ1-2; D ambiguous. This CDR3 comprises 17 residues. Trimming removed 0 bases at V and 1 base at J, with 18 bases between. Germline loops: CDR1 DFQATT, CDR2 SNEGSKA (reference sequence). The CDR3 nucleotides read TGCAGTGCTAGAGATTTTTACAGCCAAGGGTTTAACTATGGCTACACCTTC. Translation: CSARDFYSQGFNYGYTF.

This clonotype occurred a few times. The V and J genes are TRBV5-6 and TRBJ1-4; TRBD1 might be the D (6 bases). The V gene lost 4 bases and the J gene lost 4 bases, with 11 bases spanning the gap. The germline V gene encodes CDR1 SGHDT and CDR2 YYEEEE. This CDR3 region has 14 residues. The CDR3 sequence is CASSTGQLNEKLFF. Here the CDR3 DNA reads TGTGCCAGCAGCACCGGACAGCTTAATGAAAAACTGTTTTTT.

This clonotype was counted many times. This chain connects TRBV20-1 to TRBJ2-5; D uncertain. The CDR3 runs 11 residues. In germline, CDR1 is DFQATT, CDR2 SNEGSKA (reference sequence). CDR3 amino acids: CSVQSRETQYF. Here the CDR3 DNA reads TGCAGCGTCCAAAGTAGGGAGACCCAGTACTTC.